One and the same sample provided the 29 T cell receptor beta chains below, sequenced in a study of CD8 T cells in ankylosing spondylitis. Findings and limits, study-wide: Apparently characteristic of ankylosing spondylitis blood was a TCR beta motif (about 8 highly homologous variants).

These receptors' antigens are unknown. TCRdb independently ran MiXCR on the 5' RACE reads; one entry per CDR3 protein. This sample has a few hundred thousand distinct CDR3 sequences, with roughly 17% found just once. The source material was blood, either unsorted or a sorted T cell fraction (not recorded which). All receptors come from a male donor with ankylosing spondylitis.

The gene calls are TRBV18 and TRBJ2-5; 8 bases are a match to TRBD1. The V gene end was trimmed by 2 bases and the J gene end by 2 bases; junction bases not matched to a gene: 7. The germline CDR1 and CDR2 sequences are KGHSH and LQKENI. This CDR3 is built from 16 residues. Here the CDR3 DNA reads TGTGCCAGCTCACCAGGGGGGACAGGTGCGCAAGAGACCCAGTACTTC. It codes for CASSPGGTGAQETQYF.

The chain employs TRBV28 and TRBJ2-7; the match to TRBD1 covers 10 bases. The length of the CDR3 is 15 residues. Germline trimming cut 4 bases from V and 4 bases from J; bases unmatched to any gene: 7. Germline V gene sequence: CDR1 MDHEN, CDR2 SYDVKM. The CDR3 sequence is CASSSSGTGVYEQYF. In DNA, the CDR3 is TGTGCCAGCAGTTCCTCCGGGACAGGGGTTTACGAGCAGTACTTC.

This chain links TRBV12-3 or TRBV12-4 with TRBJ2-3, with 10 bases matching TRBD1. CDR3 length equals 14 residues. The trim removed 6 bases at V and 5 bases at J, leaving 5 bases unmatched. This CDR3 reads CASSRDRGGDTQYF. The CDR3 DNA reads TGTGCCAGCAGCCGGGACAGGGGAGGAGATACGCAGTATTTT.

Ten or more counts support this clonotype. The chain combines TRBV4-1 with TRBJ2-1; 8 nucleotides line up with TRBD2. The CDR3 has 13 residues. CDR1 is MGHRA, CDR2 YSYEKL, per germline. Unmatched junction bases numbered 8, after V lost 6 bases and J lost 10 bases. CDR3 in DNA: TGCGCCAGCAGGGGAGCGGGAGTATGGGAGCAGTTCTTC. Its protein is CASRGAGVWEQFF.

This clonotype was found a few times. The V gene is TRBV5-8, the J gene TRBJ1-1; no firm D call. V was cut by 1 base and J by 14 bases, with 12 bases left in between. CDR1 SGHTS and CDR2 YDEGEE come from the germline V gene. The CDR3 has 11 residues. CDR3 sequence reads: CASSLSGFVFF. The CDR3 DNA reads as TGTGCCAGCAGCTTGTCGGGGTTTGTGTTCTTT.

This clonotype was detected ten times or more. The genes are TRBV7-2 and TRBJ2-7; 8 bases agree with TRBD1. Trimming took 4 bases from V and 2 from J; bases not matched to a gene: 10. The germline V gene has CDR1 SGHTA and CDR2 FQGNSA. The CDR3 consists of 16 residues. CDR3 in amino acids: CASSSRTGQNTYEQYF. For the CDR3, the DNA is TGTGCCAGCAGCTCCCGGACAGGGCAAAATACCTACGAGCAGTACTTC.

This clonotype was observed many times. The J gene is TRBJ1-5, the V gene TRBV20-1; maybe TRBD1 (5 bases). The CDR3 sequence is 18 residues long. Looked up from germline, CDR1 is DFQATT and CDR2 is SNEGSKA (reference sequence). The germline V and J ends were trimmed by 1 base and 1 base, with 20 bases remaining between them. DNA of the CDR3: TGCAGTGCTAGAGTATCGTTGGGGGACCCCGGGAGCAATCAGCCCCAGCATTTT. Amino acid sequence: CSARVSLGDPGSNQPQHF.

This clonotype was seen only a few times. The chain links TRBV5-1 to TRBJ2-7, with D perhaps assigned TRBD1 or TRBD2 (5 bases each). The CDR3 totals 16 residues. CDR1 SGHRS and CDR2 YFSETQ come from the germline V gene. V lost 4 bases, J lost 0 bases, and 17 bases lay in between. The CDR3 is CASSGGPETLSYEQYF. The CDR3, as DNA: TGCGCCAGCAGCGGGGGTCCCGAGACACTCTCCTACGAGCAGTACTTC.

This clonotype was observed a few times. The V call is TRBV24-1, the J call TRBJ2-1; 11 nucleotides agree with TRBD1. CDR1 and CDR2 from the germline V gene are KGHDR and SFDVKD. V lost 4 bases to trimming and J lost 7 bases; unmatched junction nucleotides: 5. This CDR3 spans 15 amino acids. The CDR3 nucleotides read TGTGCCACCAGTGACCCGGGGACAGGGGGGAATGAGCAGTTCTTC. Translated, it gives CATSDPGTGGNEQFF.

Comment on this clonotype: The conserved final phenylalanine or tryptophan is absent from the CDR3, which likely points to a read error. This chain joins TRBV5-1 and TRBJ2-4, with a tentative D call TRBD1 (6 bases). Germline CDR1 reads SGHRS; CDR2 reads YFSETQ. This CDR3 is 14 amino acids long. The germline V and J ends were trimmed by 0 bases and 7 bases, with 11 bases remaining between them. This chain's CDR3 is CASSLDRVGNIQYL. The DNA for the CDR3 is TGCGCCAGCAGCTTGGACAGGGTTGGCAACATTCAGTACCTC.

This clonotype was seen only a few times. V is TRBV7-9 and J is TRBJ1-1; perhaps TRBD1 as D (6 bases). CDR1 is SEHNR, CDR2 FQNEAQ, per germline (reference sequence). V dropped 1 base and J dropped 1 base, with 16 bases sitting between them. The CDR3 runs 17 residues. The chain's CDR3 is CASSLGLTDRRNTEAFF. CDR3 coding DNA: TGTGCCAGCAGCTTAGGACTCACCGACAGGCGGAACACTGAAGCTTTCTTT. The full variable domain, with the rest looked up from reference TRBV7-9 and TRBJ1-1, is DTGVSQNPRHKITKRGQNVTFRCDPISEHNRLYWYRQTLGQGPEFLTYFQNEAQLEKSRLLSDRFSAERPKGSFSTLEIQRTEQGDSAMYLCASSLGLTDRRNTEAFFGQGTRLTVV.

The genes are TRBV5-1 and TRBJ2-2, with D perhaps matching TRBD1 or TRBD2 (6 bases each). Trimming left V 0 bases short and J 4 bases short, with 19 bases between. The CDR3 covers 18 residues. Looked up from germline, CDR1 is SGHRS and CDR2 is YFSETQ. The CDR3 DNA reads TGCGCCAGCAGCTTGGTTGGAGGGGGAGAGTATCGCACCGGGGAGCTGTTTTTT. Amino acid sequence: CASSLVGGGEYRTGELFF.

The rearrangement joins TRBV7-6 to TRBJ2-3; no clear D gene. Trimming left V 4 bases short and J 2 bases short, with 10 bases between. In germline, CDR1 is SGHVS, CDR2 FNYEAQ. The CDR3 spans 14 residues. The CDR3 sequence is CASSSVDLTDTQYF. The CDR3 DNA is TGTGCCAGCAGCTCTGTAGATCTCACAGATACGCAGTATTTT.

V is TRBV20-1 and J is TRBJ2-5, with D maybe TRBD1 (5 bases). V lost 0 bases, J lost 5 bases, and 10 bases lay in between. Germline V gene lookup returns CDR1 DFQATT and CDR2 SNEGSKA (reference sequence). The length of the CDR3 is 13 residues. The CDR3 loop reads CSAREGPGETQYF. CDR3 sequence (DNA): TGCAGTGCTAGAGAGGGGCCAGGGGAGACCCAGTACTTC.

This clonotype was observed a handful of times. This chain connects TRBV7-3 to TRBJ2-3; perhaps TRBD1 as D (5 bases). There are 14 residues in the CDR3. Germline V gene data show CDR1 as SGHTA and CDR2 as FQGTGA. V lost 0 bases, J lost 5 bases, and 9 bases lay in between. CDR3 bases: TGTGCCAGCAGCTTAACTTTAAGGGGAGATACGCAGTATTTT. It yields the protein CASSLTLRGDTQYF.

The chain recombines TRBV20-1 with TRBJ2-1, with 13 bases that match TRBD2. Germline V gives CDR1 DFQATT, CDR2 SNEGSKA (reference sequence). Trimming at V came to 6 bases and at J to 7 bases, leaving 3 bases not matched to a gene. The CDR3 sequence is 13 residues long. Written as DNA, the CDR3 is TGCAGTGCCGGGACTAGCGGGGTTAATGAGCAGTTCTTC. It codes for CSAGTSGVNEQFF.

This chain uses TRBV7-2 with TRBJ1-4, with D perhaps matching TRBD1 (5 bases). V was clipped by 5 bases and J by 8 bases, with 18 bases between them. This CDR3 has 15 residues. CDR1 is SGHTA and CDR2 is FQGNSA in the germline V gene. CDR3 bases: TGTGCCAGCAGCCCGAGGGGTGGCTCAGGAGAAAAACTGTTTTTT. Its translation is CASSPRGGSGEKLFF.

This clonotype was observed a handful of times. The DNA of the CDR3 is TGCAGTGCTAGTAAACGGGACGGGAATAGCAATCAGCCCCAGCATTTT. Translating gives CSASKRDGNSNQPQHF. V is TRBV20-1 and J is TRBJ1-5; TRBD1 might be the D (5 bases). The V gene lost 3 bases and the J gene lost 0 bases, with 15 bases spanning the gap. In germline, CDR1 is DFQATT, CDR2 SNEGSKA (reference sequence). This CDR3 has 16 residues.

This chain joins TRBV6-2 or TRBV6-3 and TRBJ1-2, with a possible D match to TRBD1 (5 bases). This CDR3 has 11 amino acids. The germline V gene encodes CDR1 MNHEY and CDR2 SVGEGT. Between the trimmed V and J ends, which lost 7 bases and 4 bases, there was a span of 7 bases. Here the CDR3 reads CASTGTYGYTF. The CDR3 DNA reads TGTGCCAGCACCGGGACCTATGGCTACACCTTC.

The chain carries TRBV6-1 and TRBJ1-4; D remains unclear. Germline CDR1 is MNHNS and CDR2 is SASEGT. This CDR3 spans 16 amino acids. The V and J ends lost 4 bases and 6 bases respectively, with 18 bases between them. CDR3 coding DNA: TGTGCCAGCAGTGTAACCAGCGGACGGGGTTATGAAAAACTGTTTTTT. It is translated as CASSVTSGRGYEKLFF.

This clonotype appeared many times. V is TRBV4-1 and J is TRBJ1-6; D is ambiguous. The CDR3 consists of 15 residues. CDR1 is MGHRA and CDR2 is YSYEKL in the germline V gene. V dropped 1 base and J dropped 7 bases, with 11 bases sitting between them. Written as DNA, the CDR3 is TGCGCCAGCAGCCAAGGACACGGCGGAAATTCACCCCTCCACTTT. Residues: CASSQGHGGNSPLHF.

V and J are TRBV19 and TRBJ1-5; maybe TRBD1 (5 bases). CDR1 is LNHDA and CDR2 is SQIVND in the germline V gene (reference sequence). The length of the CDR3 is 15 residues. V was clipped by 5 bases and J by 7 bases, with 18 bases between them. In DNA, the CDR3 is TGTGCCAGTAGTTCGATACAGGTTTACAGCCAGCCCCAGCATTTT. It is translated as CASSSIQVYSQPQHF.

The CDR3: CASRPLDDAKNIQYF. The CDR3 DNA follows: TGTGCCAGTAGGCCTTTGGACGATGCCAAAAACATTCAGTACTTC. V is TRBV19 and J is TRBJ2-4; D is unclear. The V and J ends lost 6 bases and 1 base respectively, with 13 bases between them. The CDR3 runs to 15 residues. CDR1 and CDR2 from the germline V gene are LNHDA and SQIVND (reference sequence).

The chain has TRBV7-2 and TRBJ1-5; 8 bases line up with TRBD1. Germline CDR1 SGHTA, CDR2 FQGNSA. J lost 4 bases, V lost 10 bases, and 12 bases had no gene match. The CDR3 has 15 amino acids. DNA of the CDR3: TGTGCCATCGCCGAAGGGACAGGACAGAATCAGCCCCAGCATTTT. The encoded protein is CAIAEGTGQNQPQHF.

This clonotype was recorded a few times. V gene TRBV20-1 combines with J gene TRBJ2-1, with D perhaps TRBD2 (5 bases). The ends were cut back, 6 bases at V and 6 bases at J, with 18 bases in the middle. The CDR3 extends over 14 amino acids. Germline values: CDR1 DFQATT, CDR2 SNEGSKA (reference sequence). The CDR3 reads CSAPTLGGSNEQFF. Written as DNA, the CDR3 is TGCAGTGCCCCAACCCTTGGCGGGTCCAATGAGCAGTTCTTC.

The chain joins TRBV12-3 or TRBV12-4 to TRBJ2-1; TRBD1 matches at 8 bases. The CDR3 covers 14 residues. With V trimmed by 3 bases and J by 7 bases, 5 bases remained unmatched. DNA of the CDR3: TGTGCCAGCAGTTTCGGACAGGGAAGGAATGAGCAGTTCTTC. As protein: CASSFGQGRNEQFF.

The chain couples TRBV6-2 or TRBV6-3 to TRBJ1-4; D perhaps matches TRBD1 (5 bases). Per the germline V gene, CDR1 is MNHEY and CDR2 is SVGEGT. Trimming removed 7 bases at V and 5 bases at J, with 32 bases between. This CDR3 is built from 20 residues. CDR3 in amino acids: CASTQVGTALYPGWNEKLFF. DNA for the CDR3: TGTGCCAGCACCCAGGTGGGGACGGCTCTCTACCCGGGGTGGAATGAAAAACTGTTTTTT.

This chain links TRBV18 with TRBJ1-1; 7 bases are a match to TRBD1. The germline V gene encodes CDR1 KGHSH and CDR2 LQKENI. V was clipped by 4 bases and J by 6 bases; unmatched bases: 2. This CDR3 contains 12 residues. This CDR3 reads CASSQTGPEAFF. In DNA form, the CDR3 reads TGTGCCAGCTCACAGACAGGGCCTGAAGCTTTCTTT.

This clonotype was picked up a small number of times. This chain joins TRBV19 and TRBJ2-7; D could derive from TRBD1 or TRBD2 (5 bases each). Trimming cost V 6 bases and J 1 base, with 13 bases left between them. In germline, CDR1 is LNHDA, CDR2 SQIVND (reference sequence). The CDR3 runs 14 residues. The CDR3 sequence is CASSRDVPSYEQYF. The CDR3 DNA follows: TGTGCCAGTAGCCGGGACGTTCCGTCCTACGAGCAGTACTTC.